The 10 T cell receptor beta chains below all came from one sample that was sequenced in a study of identical twins. TCRdb reanalysed the 5' RACE reads using MiXCR and keeps one entry per CDR3 protein. The table has some 590,000 distinct CDR3 sequences, 7.5% to 10% seen once; the top ten hold roughly 3%. These data also formed part of another study, on yellow fever vaccine responses in identical twins.

Specimen: PBMCs. Receptors originate from a woman in her late teens or twenties in good health.

This clonotype came up a few times. This chain connects TRBV7-3 to TRBJ1-3; possible D gene TRBD1, 6 bases. The ends were cut back, 2 bases at V and 3 bases at J, with 11 bases in the middle. The CDR3 covers 15 residues. Per germline, CDR1 SGHTA and CDR2 FQGTGA. CDR3 coding DNA: TGTGCCAGCAGCTTACAGACAGGCGGTGGAAACACCATATATTTT. This gives the protein CASSLQTGGGNTIYF.

This clonotype was found many times. The chain combines TRBV27 with TRBJ2-1; D gene ambiguous. Trimming left V 3 bases short and J 6 bases short, with 15 bases between. Germline V gives CDR1 MNHEY, CDR2 SMNVEV (reference sequence). This CDR3 has 15 residues. CDR3 in amino acids: CASSLSRMEINEQFF. The CDR3 bases are TGTGCCAGCAGTTTGTCGAGGATGGAGATCAATGAGCAGTTCTTC.

In its sample, this clonotype was seen many times. The rearrangement uses TRBV7-2 and TRBJ2-4, with no clear D. CDR3 length equals 13 residues. Trimming pared 1 base from V and 2 bases from J, leaving 3 bases between. Germline CDR1 reads SGHTA; CDR2 reads FQGNSA. The CDR3 DNA reads as TGTGCCAGCAGCTTAGATCCCAAAAACATTCAGTACTTC. Translation gives CASSLDPKNIQYF.

This rearrangement joins TRBV5-6 to TRBJ2-1; 8 bases map to TRBD2. Germline loops: CDR1 SGHDT, CDR2 YYEEEE. With V trimmed by 4 bases and J by 5 bases, 8 bases remained unmatched. This CDR3 comprises 15 residues. CDR3 sequence (DNA): TGTGCCAGCAGCCGCCCGCGGGGGGTCAACAATGAGCAGTTCTTC. Protein sequence: CASSRPRGVNNEQFF.

Only a few counts were recorded for this clonotype. This chain links TRBV5-6 with TRBJ1-1; TRBD1 is a possible D gene (5 bases). V lost 4 bases, J lost 5 bases, and 18 bases lay in between. This CDR3 has 15 residues. From germline, CDR1 is SGHDT and CDR2 YYEEEE. CDR3 residues: CASSVEWTSRTEAFF. The CDR3 coding sequence is TGTGCCAGCAGCGTAGAGTGGACATCAAGGACTGAAGCTTTCTTT.

This clonotype has just a few counts. V is TRBV7-2 and J is TRBJ2-3; D ambiguous. The CDR3 covers 10 residues. Germline-derived CDR1 and CDR2 are SGHTA and FQGNSA. Between the trimmed V and J ends, which lost 4 bases and 7 bases, there was a span of 3 bases. The CDR3 loop is CASSSNTQYF. CDR3 DNA: TGTGCCAGCAGCTCTAATACGCAGTATTTT.

This clonotype showed up many times. The chain recombines TRBV6-1 with TRBJ1-5; D might be TRBD1 (6 bases). Between the trimmed V and J ends, which lost 4 bases and 3 bases, there was a span of 13 bases. The CDR3 has 15 residues. Germline loops: CDR1 MNHNS, CDR2 SASEGT. CDR3 bases: TGTGCCAGCAGTGGAGAAGTGGGGGCCAATCAGCCCCAGCATTTT. As protein: CASSGEVGANQPQHF.

V gene TRBV28 combines with J gene TRBJ2-2; 14 bases fit TRBD2. This CDR3 spans 15 amino acids. The V gene's germline CDR1 is MDHEN and CDR2 SYDVKM. V lost 6 bases and J lost 8; bases outside the gene matches: 5. CDR3 coding DNA: TGTGCCAGCAGCCCTGGGACTAGCGGGAGAGGGGAGCTGTTTTTT. It is translated as CASSPGTSGRGELFF.

The V call is TRBV20-1, the J call TRBJ1-2, with 8 nucleotides matching TRBD1. V shed 5 bases and J 8 bases; nucleotides not matched to a gene: 4. CDR3 length: 11 residues. Germline CDR1 is DFQATT and CDR2 is SNEGSKA (reference sequence). The CDR3 coding sequence is TGCAGTGCTTCGACAGGGGACGGCTACACCTTC. It translates to CSASTGDGYTF.

There are a few counts of this clonotype. V usage is TRBV10-2 and J usage is TRBJ1-2; tentatively, D is TRBD1 (6 bases). The CDR3 loop spans 13 amino acids. Germline CDR1 and CDR2: WSHSY and SAAADI. V was pared by 8 bases and J by 1 base, with 11 bases between. The CDR3 loop reads CASAGRGNYGYTF. Written as DNA, the CDR3 is TGCGCCAGCGCCGGCAGGGGTAACTATGGCTACACCTTC.